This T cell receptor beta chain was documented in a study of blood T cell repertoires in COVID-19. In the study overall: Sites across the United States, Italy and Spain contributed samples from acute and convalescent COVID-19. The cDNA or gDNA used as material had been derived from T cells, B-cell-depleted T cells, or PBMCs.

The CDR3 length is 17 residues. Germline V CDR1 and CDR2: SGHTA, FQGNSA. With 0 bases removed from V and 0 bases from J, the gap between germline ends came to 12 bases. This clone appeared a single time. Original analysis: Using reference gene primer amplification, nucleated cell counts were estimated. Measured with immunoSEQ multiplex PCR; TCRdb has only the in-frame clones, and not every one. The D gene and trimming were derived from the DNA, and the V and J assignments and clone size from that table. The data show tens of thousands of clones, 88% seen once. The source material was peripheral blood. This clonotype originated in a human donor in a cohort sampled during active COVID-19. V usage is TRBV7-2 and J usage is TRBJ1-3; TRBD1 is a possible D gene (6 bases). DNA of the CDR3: TGTGCCAGCAGCTTAGCGCGACAGGCCAGCTCTGGAAACACCATATATTTT. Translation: CASSLARQASSGNTIYF.